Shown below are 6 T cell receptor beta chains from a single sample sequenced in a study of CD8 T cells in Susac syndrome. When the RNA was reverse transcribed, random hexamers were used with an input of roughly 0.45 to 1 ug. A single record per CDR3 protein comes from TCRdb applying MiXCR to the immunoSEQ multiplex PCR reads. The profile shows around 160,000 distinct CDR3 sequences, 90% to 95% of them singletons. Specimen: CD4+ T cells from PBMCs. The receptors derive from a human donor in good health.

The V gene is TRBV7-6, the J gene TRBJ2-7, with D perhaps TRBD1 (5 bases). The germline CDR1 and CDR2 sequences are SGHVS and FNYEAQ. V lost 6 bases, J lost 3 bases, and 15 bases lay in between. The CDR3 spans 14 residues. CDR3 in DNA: TGTGCCAGCAGTCTCGATCCAGGGAACTACGAGCAGTACTTC. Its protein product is CASSLDPGNYEQYF.

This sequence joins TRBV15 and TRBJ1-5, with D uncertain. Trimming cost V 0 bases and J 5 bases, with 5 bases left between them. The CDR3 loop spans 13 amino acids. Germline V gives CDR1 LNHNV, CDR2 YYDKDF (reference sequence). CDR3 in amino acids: CATSRDGYQPQHF. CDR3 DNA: TGTGCCACCAGCAGAGACGGGTATCAGCCCCAGCATTTT.

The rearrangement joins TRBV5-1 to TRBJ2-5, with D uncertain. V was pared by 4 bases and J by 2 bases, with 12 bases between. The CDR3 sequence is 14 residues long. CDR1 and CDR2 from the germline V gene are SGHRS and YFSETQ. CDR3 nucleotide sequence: TGCGCCAGCAGCCCGGCCGCCGGACAAGAGACCCAGTACTTC. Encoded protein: CASSPAAGQETQYF. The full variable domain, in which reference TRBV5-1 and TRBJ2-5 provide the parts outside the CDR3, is KAGVTQTPRYLIKTRGQQVTLSCSPISGHRSVSWYQQTPGQGLQFLFEYFSETQRNKGNFPGRFSGRQFSNSRSEMNVSTLELGDSALYLCASSPAAGQETQYFGPGTRLLVL.

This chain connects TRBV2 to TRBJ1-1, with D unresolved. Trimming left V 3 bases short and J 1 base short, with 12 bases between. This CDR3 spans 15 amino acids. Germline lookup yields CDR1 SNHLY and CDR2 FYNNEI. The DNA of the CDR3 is TGTGCCAGCAGTGATTTGGGTGTCGGGAACACTGAAGCTTTCTTT. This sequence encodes CASSDLGVGNTEAFF.

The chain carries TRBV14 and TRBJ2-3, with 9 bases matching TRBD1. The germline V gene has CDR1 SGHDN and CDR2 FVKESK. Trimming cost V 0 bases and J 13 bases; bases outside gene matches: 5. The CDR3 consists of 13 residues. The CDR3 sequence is CASSQDQQGAKYF. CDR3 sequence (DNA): TGTGCCAGCAGCCAAGATCAACAGGGGGCAAAGTATTTT.

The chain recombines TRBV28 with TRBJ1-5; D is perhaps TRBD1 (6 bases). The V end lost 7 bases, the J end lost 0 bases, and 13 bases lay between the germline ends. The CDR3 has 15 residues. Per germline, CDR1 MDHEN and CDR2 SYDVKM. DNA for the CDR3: TGTGCCAGCACCCGGGACACTTTTAGCAATCAGCCCCAGCATTTT. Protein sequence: CASTRDTFSNQPQHF.